This entry lists 31 T cell receptor beta chains sequenced from one sample in a study of a mutant IDH1 vaccine in newly diagnosed glioma. Sample time point: baseline, week 1 (first vaccination visit). Treatment denoted: pre-vaccination baseline after standard-of-care therapy. Measured with immunoSEQ multiplex PCR; TCRdb has only the in-frame clones, and not every one. The repertoire holds tens of thousands of clones, with 80% to 95% as singletons. The sequencing here drew on PBMCs, taken from a glioma patient treated with radiotherapy, temozolomide or both. These receptors originate from a man between 18 and 35 years old with glioma.

This clone showed up just once. V usage is TRBV11-2 and J usage is TRBJ1-1; D gene uncertain. V was shortened by 2 bases and J by 8 bases, with 9 bases between the two germline ends. Germline-derived CDR1 and CDR2 are SGHAT and FQNNGV. The CDR3 contains 12 residues. CDR3: CASSLYGVEAFF. CDR3 coding DNA: TGTGCCAGCAGCTTATATGGGGTAGAAGCTTTCTTT.

This chain joins TRBV7-9 and TRBJ2-7, with D uncertain. V was shortened by 6 bases and J by 6 bases, with 9 bases between the two germline ends. The CDR3 is made up of 11 amino acids. Germline V lookup: CDR1 SEHNR, CDR2 FQNEAQ (reference sequence). The CDR3 loop reads CASSFSFEQYF. The CDR3 region has the DNA TGTGCCAGCAGTTTCAGTTTCGAGCAGTACTTC.

This chain uses TRBV27 with TRBJ1-1; 10 bases agree with TRBD1. This CDR3 region has 14 residues. Trimming took 5 bases from V and 5 from J; bases not matched to a gene: 5. Germline V CDR1 and CDR2: MNHEY, SMNVEV (reference sequence). In DNA, the CDR3 is TGTGCCAGCAGTCTCAGGACAGGGGGTACTGAAGCTTTCTTT. It specifies CASSLRTGGTEAFF.

The chain carries TRBV7-6 and TRBJ2-3; tentative D call: TRBD2 (5 bases). The CDR3 is made up of 13 amino acids. The germline gives CDR1 SGHVS, CDR2 FNYEAQ. Trimming pared 5 bases from V and 1 base from J, leaving 7 bases between. CDR3: CASSLSGTDTQYF. DNA for the CDR3: TGTGCCAGCAGCCTTAGCGGCACAGATACGCAGTATTTT.

This chain uses TRBV27 with TRBJ2-3; D tentatively reads TRBD1 or TRBD2 (6 bases each). The CDR3 is 16 residues long. Germline V lookup: CDR1 MNHEY, CDR2 SMNVEV (reference sequence). Trimming left V 5 bases short and J 1 base short, with 16 bases between. The chain's CDR3 is CASSARERGGTDTQYF. The CDR3 nucleotides read TGTGCCAGCAGTGCCCGGGAAAGGGGGGGCACAGATACGCAGTATTTT.

The CDR3 DNA reads TGTGCCAGCAGCGAGGACAGGGCTGCTGGAAACACCATATATTTT. It specifies CASSEDRAAGNTIYF. This rearrangement joins TRBV28 to TRBJ1-3; 8 bases are a match to TRBD1. Germline-derived CDR1 and CDR2 are MDHEN and SYDVKM. CDR3 length: 15 amino acids. V shed 6 bases, J shed 2 bases, and the junction held 6 bases outside the gene matches. The full variable domain, with the rest looked up from reference TRBV28 and TRBJ1-3, is DVKVTQSSRYLVKRTGEKVFLECVQDMDHENMFWYRQDPGLGLRLIYFSYDVKMKEKGDIPEGYSVSREKKERFSLILESASTNQTSMYLCASSEDRAAGNTIYFGEGSWLTVV.

The V gene is TRBV5-6, the J gene TRBJ2-2; TRBD1 aligns across 8 bases. Trimming at V came to 1 base and at J to 6 bases, leaving 11 bases not matched to a gene. CDR1 and CDR2 (germline): SGHDT, YYEEEE. This CDR3 region has 17 residues. The CDR3 is CASSLITRTGLAGELFF. The CDR3 region has the DNA TGTGCCAGCAGCTTGATCACCAGGACAGGGTTAGCCGGGGAGCTGTTTTTT.

The gene calls are TRBV5-8 and TRBJ2-7; either TRBD1 or TRBD2 may fit D (6 bases each). Germline V CDR1 and CDR2: SGHTS, YDEGEE. The CDR3 sequence is 18 residues long. With 0 bases removed from V and 2 bases from J, the gap between germline ends came to 21 bases. The CDR3 is CASSLVPWMGGSAYEQYF. CDR3 in DNA: TGTGCCAGCAGCTTGGTCCCGTGGATGGGGGGCTCAGCCTACGAGCAGTACTTC.

The chain is built from TRBV4-1 and TRBJ2-3, with 7 nucleotides matching TRBD2. V dropped 4 bases and J dropped 2; count of bases not matched to a gene: 9. This CDR3 has 16 residues. CDR1 and CDR2 from the germline V gene are MGHRA and YSYEKL. The CDR3 reads CASSPSAGVNTDTQYF. The CDR3 DNA reads TGCGCCAGCAGCCCCTCTGCGGGAGTTAACACAGATACGCAGTATTTT.

The chain has TRBV18 and TRBJ1-2; D gene uncertain. CDR3 size: 14 residues. Germline CDR1 and CDR2: KGHSH and LQKENI. V dropped 3 bases and J dropped 6 bases, with 14 bases sitting between them. The CDR3 is CASSPRTDSNGYTF. The DNA for the CDR3 is TGTGCCAGCTCACCTCGGACGGACTCGAATGGCTACACCTTC.

In DNA form, the CDR3 reads TGTGCCAGCTCACCGACAGGAGAGTTTGCAACTAATGAAAAACTGTTTTTT. Its protein is CASSPTGEFATNEKLFF. This chain joins TRBV18 and TRBJ1-4, with D perhaps matching TRBD1 (6 bases). The CDR3 has 17 residues. Germline loops: CDR1 KGHSH, CDR2 LQKENI. V was shortened by 3 bases and J by 0 bases, with 14 bases between the two germline ends.

V usage is TRBV7-2 and J usage is TRBJ1-5; no reliable D call. The length of the CDR3 is 14 residues. V was shortened by 5 bases and J by 2 bases, with 10 bases between the two germline ends. Germline lookup yields CDR1 SGHTA and CDR2 FQGNSA. Here the CDR3 reads CASSPLGGNQPQHF. CDR3 bases: TGTGCCAGCAGCCCCCTCGGCGGCAATCAGCCCCAGCATTTT.

The chain employs TRBV19 and TRBJ1-4; D remains ambiguous. The V end lost 5 bases, the J end lost 8 bases, and 12 bases lay between the germline ends. The CDR3 loop spans 13 amino acids. Per the germline V gene, CDR1 is LNHDA and CDR2 is SQIVND (reference sequence). CDR3 DNA: TGTGCCAGTAGTTTGGTCGGAGGAGAAAAACTGTTTTTT. Translating gives CASSLVGGEKLFF. The variable domain in full, completed from reference TRBV19 and TRBJ1-4, reads DGGITQSPKYLFRKEGQNVTLSCEQNLNHDAMYWYRQDPGQGLRLIYYSQIVNDFQKGDIAEGYSVSREKKESFPLTVTSAQKNPTAFYLCASSLVGGEKLFFGSGTQLSVL.

The V call is TRBV4-3, the J call TRBJ2-6; either TRBD1 or TRBD2 may supply D (5 bases each). Germline V gene sequence: CDR1 LGHNA, CDR2 YSLEER. Between the trimmed V and J ends, which lost 0 bases and 1 base, there was a span of 10 bases. The CDR3 length is 17 residues. The CDR3 nucleotides read TGCGCCAGCAGCCAAGATGGGACCGCATCTGGGGCCAACGTCCTGACTTTC. Residues: CASSQDGTASGANVLTF.

The genes are TRBV28 and TRBJ1-5; D unresolved. V gave up 8 bases and J gave up 2 bases, with 7 bases separating them. CDR3 length: 12 residues. CDR1 is MDHEN and CDR2 is SYDVKM in the germline V gene. In DNA, the CDR3 is TGTGCCAGCTCGGCCGGCAATCAGCCCCAGCATTTT. Translated: CASSAGNQPQHF.

The V call is TRBV27, the J call TRBJ2-7; a possible D gene is TRBD2 (6 bases). The CDR3 is 13 amino acids. The germline V gene encodes CDR1 MNHEY and CDR2 SMNVEV (reference sequence). V dropped 8 bases and J dropped 0 bases, with 11 bases sitting between them. The CDR3 protein is CASGSTSSYEQYF. CDR3 sequence (DNA): TGTGCCAGCGGATCGACTAGCTCCTACGAGCAGTACTTC.

V and J are TRBV5-1 and TRBJ1-1; 7 bases map to TRBD1. There are 13 residues in the CDR3. Germline trimming cut 4 bases from V and 5 bases from J; bases unmatched to any gene: 5. Per germline, CDR1 SGHRS and CDR2 YFSETQ. The CDR3 sequence: CASSPQGGTEAFF. CDR3 sequence (DNA): TGCGCCAGCAGCCCTCAGGGGGGAACTGAAGCTTTCTTT.

The chain joins TRBV19 to TRBJ1-3, with no clear D. The CDR3 spans 15 residues. The germline V and J ends were trimmed by 1 base and 0 bases, with 7 bases remaining between them. Germline V lookup: CDR1 LNHDA, CDR2 SQIVND (reference sequence). Here the CDR3 DNA reads TGTGCCAGTAGTATAGTTGACTTCTCTGGAAACACCATATATTTT. Translating gives CASSIVDFSGNTIYF. Together with reference TRBV19 and TRBJ1-3, the CDR3 gives the full variable domain: DGGITQSPKYLFRKEGQNVTLSCEQNLNHDAMYWYRQDPGQGLRLIYYSQIVNDFQKGDIAEGYSVSREKKESFPLTVTSAQKNPTAFYLCASSIVDFSGNTIYFGEGSWLTVV.

The gene calls are TRBV9 and TRBJ1-1; 7 bases line up with TRBD1. CDR3 size: 13 residues. V lost 6 bases, J lost 5 bases, and 7 bases stayed unmatched. Germline CDR1 reads SGDLS; CDR2 reads YYNGEE. In DNA, the CDR3 is TGTGCCAGCACCGAGGGGGCTGGGACTGAAGCTTTCTTT. Encoded protein: CASTEGAGTEAFF.

This rearrangement joins TRBV5-5 to TRBJ1-2; D is possibly TRBD1 (6 bases). V was cut by 4 bases and J by 4 bases, with 11 bases left in between. The CDR3 runs 13 residues. Germline CDR1 SGHKS, CDR2 YYEKEE (reference sequence). CDR3 sequence: CASSEDSFYGYTF. Written as DNA, the CDR3 is TGTGCCAGCAGCGAGGACAGCTTCTATGGCTACACCTTC.

J is TRBJ2-1 and V is TRBV5-6; no reliable D call. Germline-derived CDR1 and CDR2 are SGHDT and YYEEEE. The germline V and J ends were trimmed by 3 bases and 10 bases, with 8 bases remaining between them. This CDR3 region has 11 residues. CDR3 in amino acids: CASSSTREQFF. CDR3 in DNA: TGTGCCAGCAGCTCGACCAGGGAGCAGTTCTTC.

The chain recombines TRBV14 with TRBJ2-1; 7 bases line up with TRBD2. The CDR3 covers 16 residues. Looked up from germline, CDR1 is SGHDN and CDR2 is FVKESK. Trimming took 3 bases from V and 0 from J; bases not matched to a gene: 5. The CDR3 bases are TGTGCCAGCAGCCATCTAGCGGAAAGCTCCTACAATGAGCAGTTCTTC. Encoded protein: CASSHLAESSYNEQFF.

V is TRBV18 and J is TRBJ1-1, with no clear D. The CDR3 sequence is 14 residues long. V gave up 1 base and J gave up 2 bases, with 8 bases separating them. Per germline, CDR1 KGHSH and CDR2 LQKENI. The CDR3 coding sequence is TGTGCCAGCTCACCACTCAAGGTAAACACTGAAGCTTTCTTT. It encodes CASSPLKVNTEAFF.

In its sample, this clone was seen a few times. The chain links TRBV6-6 to TRBJ1-2; the D gene is possibly TRBD1 (5 bases). Trimming took 7 bases from V and 3 from J, leaving 18 bases between them. Germline V gives CDR1 MNHNY, CDR2 SVGAGI (reference sequence). This CDR3 is built from 15 residues. DNA for the CDR3: TGTGCCAGCACAAGTCGATCGGGGCTCTACTATGGCTACACCTTC. Translating it yields CASTSRSGLYYGYTF.

This clone showed up just once. This chain links TRBV27 with TRBJ2-7; D not resolved. V lost 2 bases, J lost 3 bases, and 8 bases lay in between. CDR1 and CDR2 from the germline V gene are MNHEY and SMNVEV (reference sequence). The CDR3 runs to 13 residues. DNA of the CDR3: TGTGCCAGCAGTTTAGGGGAATTCTACGAGCAGTACTTC. Translation gives CASSLGEFYEQYF.

This chain connects TRBV9 to TRBJ2-5; D is ambiguous. This CDR3 spans 15 amino acids. Trimming took off 0 bases at V and 4 bases at J, with 13 bases between the two ends. Germline V gene sequence: CDR1 SGDLS, CDR2 YYNGEE. CDR3 nucleotides: TGTGCCAGCAGCGTAGGAGCTATAACATCAGAGACCCAGTACTTC. This gives the protein CASSVGAITSETQYF.

Within the sample, this clone is large. As DNA, the CDR3 is TGTGCCAGCAGCACGACTGGGGGGATAGCTAACTATGGCTACACCTTC. Translating it yields CASSTTGGIANYGYTF. The V and J genes are TRBV13 and TRBJ1-2; D possibly corresponds to TRBD1 (5 bases). There are 16 residues in the CDR3. Germline values: CDR1 PRHDT, CDR2 FYEKMQ (reference sequence). V was trimmed by 5 bases and J by 0 bases, leaving 16 bases between them.

The gene calls are TRBV15 and TRBJ2-7, with D maybe TRBD1 (5 bases). The CDR3 contains 15 residues. V dropped 4 bases and J dropped 2 bases, with 15 bases sitting between them. Germline CDR1 is LNHNV and CDR2 is YYDKDF (reference sequence). The CDR3 loop reads CATSINRSPPYEQYF. For the CDR3, the DNA is TGTGCCACCAGCATAAACAGGTCGCCCCCCTACGAGCAGTACTTC.

The J gene is TRBJ1-4, the V gene TRBV19; D is possibly TRBD1 (5 bases). V shed 6 bases and J shed 11 bases, with 13 bases lying between them. CDR3 length: 12 residues. The germline gives CDR1 LNHDA, CDR2 SQIVND (reference sequence). The CDR3 region has the DNA TGTGCCAGTAGCCTCCGGGACGTTAAACTGTTTTTT. Its translation is CASSLRDVKLFF.

The chain carries TRBV19 and TRBJ1-1, with D hard to call. From germline, CDR1 is LNHDA and CDR2 SQIVND (reference sequence). V shed 3 bases and J shed 3 bases, with 11 bases lying between them. CDR3 length: 14 amino acids. CDR3 sequence reads: CASSIESFYTEAFF. The CDR3 nucleotides are TGTGCCAGTAGTATCGAGAGTTTTTACACTGAAGCTTTCTTT.

The genes are TRBV2 and TRBJ2-3; TRBD2 aligns across 8 bases. After removal of 7 bases from V and 8 bases from J, the junction contained 8 bases not matched to a gene. This CDR3 region has 13 residues. The germline V gene has CDR1 SNHLY and CDR2 FYNNEI. CDR3 nucleotide sequence: TGTGCCAGCACGGTAGCGGGGTTGAGTACGCAGTATTTT. This encodes CASTVAGLSTQYF. The whole variable domain, remainder taken from reference TRBV2 and TRBJ2-3, is EPEVTQTPSHQVTQMGQEVILRCVPISNHLYFYWYRQILGQKVEFLVSFYNNEISEKSEIFDDQFSVERPDGSNFTLKIRSTKLEDSAMYFCASTVAGLSTQYFGPGTRLTVL.